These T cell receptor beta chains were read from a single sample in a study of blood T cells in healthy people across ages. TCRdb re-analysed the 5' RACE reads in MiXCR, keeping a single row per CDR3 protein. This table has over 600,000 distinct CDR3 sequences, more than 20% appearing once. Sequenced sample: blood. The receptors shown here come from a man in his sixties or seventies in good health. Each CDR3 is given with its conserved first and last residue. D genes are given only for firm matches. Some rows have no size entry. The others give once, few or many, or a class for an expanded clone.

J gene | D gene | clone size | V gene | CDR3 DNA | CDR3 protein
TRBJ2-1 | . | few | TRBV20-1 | TGCAGTGCTCAAAGCGTTAGCTCCTACAATGAGCAGTTCTTC | CSAQSVSSYNEQFF
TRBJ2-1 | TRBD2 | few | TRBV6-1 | TGTGCCAGCAGTCGGACTAGCGGGAGTTGGAATGAGCAGTTCTTC | CASSRTSGSWNEQFF
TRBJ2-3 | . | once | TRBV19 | TGTGCCAGTAGTATAGATCGGGGAGATACGCAGTATTTT | CASSIDRGDTQYF
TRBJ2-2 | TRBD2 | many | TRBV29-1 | TGCAGCGTTGGACTAGCGTTAAACACCGGGGAGCTGTTTTTT | CSVGLALNTGELFF
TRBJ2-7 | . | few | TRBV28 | TGTGCCAGCTCCGCCAGGGGAAGATGGCAGTACTTC | CASSARGRWQYF
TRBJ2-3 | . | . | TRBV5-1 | TGCGCCAGCAAATCGGGACATACGCAGTATTTT | CASKSGHTQYF
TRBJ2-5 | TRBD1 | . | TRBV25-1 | TGTGCCAGCAGTGAATCGTGGGGACAGGGAAGGCTAGCGAAAGAGACCCAGTACTTC | CASSESWGQGRLAKETQYF
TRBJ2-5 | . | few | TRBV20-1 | TGCAGTGCCTGGGGTCCTTATGGAGAAGAGACCCAGTACTTC | CSAWGPYGEETQYF
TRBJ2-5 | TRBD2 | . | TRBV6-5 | TGTGCCAGCAGTTCCGAATTTCCGGGACTAGCGGGATACCAAGAGACCCAGTACTTC | CASSSEFPGLAGYQETQYF
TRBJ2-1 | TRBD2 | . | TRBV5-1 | TGCGCCGGCAGCTTTGCGGGGGGCTCCTACAATGAGCAGTTCTTC | CAGSFAGGSYNEQFF
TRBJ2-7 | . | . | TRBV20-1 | TGCAGTGCCCAGGGACGGGTAACCTACGAGCAGTACTTC | CSAQGRVTYEQYF
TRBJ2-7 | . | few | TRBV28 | TGTGCCAGCAGTTACCCTAGAGGAACCTCCTACGAGCAGTACTTC | CASSYPRGTSYEQYF
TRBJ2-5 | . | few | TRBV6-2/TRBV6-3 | TGTGCCAGCAGTTACGAATACGGGTCTCAAGAGACCCAGTACTTC | CASSYEYGSQETQYF
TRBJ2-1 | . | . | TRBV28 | TGTGCCAGCAGTCCATCGACCGGGTACAATGAGCAGTTCTTC | CASSPSTGYNEQFF
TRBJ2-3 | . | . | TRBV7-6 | TGTGCCAGCAGCTCCCTCGGAGGGCCAGATACGCAGTATTTT | CASSSLGGPDTQYF
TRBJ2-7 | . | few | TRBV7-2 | TGTGCCAGCAACTTCATGCGCGGGGAGTCCTACGAGCAGTACTTC | CASNFMRGESYEQYF
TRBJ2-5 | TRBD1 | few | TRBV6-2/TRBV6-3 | TGTGCCAGCAGTTACTCCTCGGGACAGCTAACCCAAGAGACCCAGTACTTC | CASSYSSGQLTQETQYF
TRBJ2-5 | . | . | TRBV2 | TGTGCCAGCGGAAAGGAGGGACTTCAAGAGACCCAGTACTTC | CASGKEGLQETQYF